These T cell receptor beta chains were read from a single sample in a study of blood T cell repertoires in COVID-19. TCRdb's copy holds only in-frame clones and misses some; the assay was immunoSEQ multiplex PCR. The sample includes 30,000 to 40,000 clones, around 89% of them seen just once. The sample was peripheral blood. The origin of the receptors is a man aged 60 to 75 with active or convalescent COVID-19. Each CDR3 is given with its conserved first and last residue. The D gene is left open where the match is weak. Rows may omit the clone size; those that give it use once, few, many or a size class.

size | length | D | J | V | CDR3 | DNA
NA | 16 | TRBD1 | TRBJ2-1 | TRBV5-1 | CASSPGPQGGYNEQFF | TGCGCCAGCAGCCCAGGCCCACAGGGGGGATACAATGAGCAGTTCTTC
NA | 18 | TRBD2 | TRBJ2-5 | TRBV7-2 | CASSSGLAGPNPQETQYF | TGTGCCAGCAGCTCGGGACTAGCGGGACCCAACCCTCAAGAGACCCAGTACTTC
NA | 16 | NA | TRBJ1-3 | TRBV13 | CASSLGRMISGNTIYF | TGTGCCAGCAGCTTAGGCAGGATGATCTCTGGAAACACCATATATTTT
NA | 14 | TRBD1 | TRBJ1-1 | TRBV10-1 | CASSTGTGRTEAFF | TGCGCCAGCAGTACCGGGACAGGGCGCACTGAAGCTTTCTTT
NA | 13 | NA | TRBJ2-7 | TRBV11-2 | CASSLGTLYEQYF | TGTGCCAGCAGCTTAGGCACTCTCTACGAGCAGTACTTC
NA | 15 | TRBD1 | TRBJ2-1 | TRBV4-3 | CASSRGTGGYNEQFF | TGCGCCAGCAGCCGAGGGACAGGGGGTTACAATGAGCAGTTCTTC
few | 11 | NA | TRBJ1-4 | TRBV21-1 | CASSKGGGVFF | TGTGCCAGCAGCAAAGGCGGGGGAGTGTTTTTT
once | 14 | NA | TRBJ2-7 | TRBV5-1 | CASRRGLNTYEQYF | TGCGCCAGCAGGCGGGGTCTGAACACTTACGAGCAGTACTTC
NA | 14 | NA | TRBJ1-5 | TRBV30 | CAWSYGTPNQPQHF | TGTGCCTGGAGCTACGGGACACCCAATCAGCCCCAGCATTTT
NA | 16 | NA | TRBJ1-6 | TRBV19 | CASSTGRESYNSPLHF | TGTGCCAGTAGTACGGGGAGGGAATCTTATAATTCACCCCTCCACTTT
NA | 13 | TRBD1 | TRBJ1-2 | TRBV30 | CAWSVDRVNGYTF | TGTGCCTGGAGTGTAGACAGGGTTAATGGCTACACCTTC
once | 14 | TRBD2 | TRBJ2-7 | TRBV7-8 | CASSLGLATYEQYF | TGTGCCAGCAGCCTCGGACTAGCGACCTACGAGCAGTACTTC
NA | 18 | NA | TRBJ2-1 | TRBV9 | CASSVRGGTASSYNEQFF | TGTGCCAGCAGCGTAAGGGGCGGGACAGCCAGCTCCTACAATGAGCAGTTCTTC
NA | 18 | NA | TRBJ2-5 | TRBV2 | CASTRRPPGRVRQETQYF | TGTGCCAGCACCCGAAGGCCCCCCGGCAGGGTGAGACAAGAGACCCAGTACTTC
once | 13 | NA | TRBJ2-5 | TRBV28 | CASTWPGGETQYF | TGTGCCAGCACGTGGCCCGGGGGAGAGACCCAGTACTTC
NA | 15 | NA | TRBJ2-1 | TRBV30 | CAWSVLGPGLQEQFF | TGTGCCTGGAGTGTATTGGGTCCGGGACTTCAGGAGCAGTTCTTC
few | 15 | TRBD2 | TRBJ2-2 | TRBV5-1 | CASSYLAGDTGELFF | TGCGCCAGCAGCTATTTAGCGGGAGACACCGGGGAGCTGTTTTTT
NA | 13 | NA | TRBJ1-1 | TRBV2 | CASSGRTNTEAFF | TGTGCCAGCAGCGGGAGGACGAACACTGAAGCTTTCTTT
NA | 12 | NA | TRBJ2-6 | TRBV12-3/TRBV12-4 | CASSLGANVLTF | TGTGCCAGCAGCCTAGGGGCCAACGTCCTGACTTTC
NA | 16 | TRBD1 | TRBJ2-2 | TRBV7-3 | CASSERQGANTGELFF | TGTGCCAGCAGCGAGAGACAGGGGGCGAACACCGGGGAGCTGTTTTTT
once | 15 | TRBD2 | TRBJ2-1 | TRBV2 | CASSETSGRNLEQFF | TGTGCCAGCAGTGAAACTAGCGGGAGGAACTTGGAGCAGTTCTTC
NA | 13 | NA | TRBJ2-5 | TRBV18 | CASSRSQQETQYF | TGTGCCAGCTCACGATCCCAGCAAGAGACCCAGTACTTC
medium-sized | 17 | NA | TRBJ1-4 | TRBV28 | CASSYSPQTGLHEKLFF | TGTGCCAGCAGTTACTCCCCCCAAACAGGGTTGCATGAAAAACTGTTTTTT
NA | 17 | NA | TRBJ1-4 | TRBV7-9 | CASSLLGRGSGNEKLFF | TGTGCCAGCAGCTTATTGGGCAGGGGCTCTGGGAATGAAAAACTGTTTTTT
NA | 14 | TRBD1 | TRBJ1-5 | TRBV2 | CASSQQGGNQPQHF | TGTGCCAGCAGCCAGCAGGGGGGCAATCAGCCCCAGCATTTT
NA | 13 | NA | TRBJ2-2 | TRBV5-1 | CASSLPGEGELFF | TGCGCCAGCAGCCTCCCGGGAGAGGGGGAGCTGTTTTTT
NA | 16 | TRBD1 | TRBJ2-2 | TRBV27 | CASSSGQGWRAGELFF | TGTGCCAGCAGTTCGGGACAGGGGTGGAGGGCCGGGGAGCTGTTTTTT
NA | 14 | NA | TRBJ1-4 | TRBV3-1/TRBV3-2 | CASSQMGEGEKLFF | TGTGCCAGCAGCCAAATGGGGGAGGGGGAAAAACTGTTTTTT
NA | 18 | NA | TRBJ2-1 | TRBV7-8 | CASSLALGAPPGHNEQFF | TGTGCCAGCAGCTTAGCCTTGGGCGCGCCCCCAGGCCACAATGAGCAGTTCTTC
NA | 15 | NA | TRBJ2-1 | TRBV5-1 | CASSLEGLGYNEQFF | TGCGCCAGCAGCTTGGAGGGACTGGGGTACAATGAGCAGTTCTTC
NA | 13 | TRBD2 | TRBJ2-1 | TRBV7-8 | CASSSERGNEQFF | TGTGCCAGCAGCTCGGAGCGGGGCAATGAGCAGTTCTTC
NA | 11 | NA | TRBJ2-7 | TRBV28 | CASSFRRGQYF | TGTGCCAGCAGTTTCCGGCGGGGGCAGTACTTC
NA | 14 | NA | TRBJ2-3 | TRBV27 | CASSFGVAVNTQYF | TGTGCCAGCAGTTTCGGGGTAGCTGTTAATACGCAGTATTTT
NA | 14 | TRBD2 | TRBJ2-7 | TRBV28 | CAIKVAGVSGEQYF | TGTGCCATCAAAGTAGCGGGAGTCTCGGGCGAGCAGTACTTC
NA | 16 | TRBD2 | TRBJ2-2 | TRBV6-5 | CASSYSTSLNTGELFF | TGTGCCAGCAGTTACTCGACTAGCCTGAACACCGGGGAGCTGTTTTTT
NA | 14 | TRBD1 | TRBJ1-2 | TRBV25-1 | CASSEQGAIYGYTF | TGTGCCAGCAGTGAACAGGGGGCGATCTATGGCTACACCTTC
NA | 22 | NA | TRBJ2-5 | TRBV5-1 | CASSLDSVRTPEALGRRSAQYF | TGCGCCAGCAGCTTGGATTCGGTGAGAACACCTGAAGCTCTAGGGAGGCGCTCGGCCCAGTACTTC
NA | 19 | NA | TRBJ1-1 | TRBV4-1 | CASSQDREGTSPRGTEAFF | TGCGCCAGCAGCCAAGATCGGGAGGGGACGAGTCCTAGAGGCACTGAAGCTTTCTTT
NA | 17 | NA | TRBJ2-3 | TRBV4-3 | CASSQDRRDTFTDTQYF | TGCGCCAGCAGCCAAGATCGAAGGGACACCTTCACAGATACGCAGTATTTT
NA | 11 | NA | TRBJ1-4 | TRBV12-3/TRBV12-4 | CASSWEGKLFF | TGTGCCAGCAGTTGGGAGGGAAAACTGTTTTTT
NA | 17 | TRBD2 | TRBJ2-3 | TRBV4-2 | CASSQGAAGGKTDTQYF | TGTGCCAGCAGCCAAGGCGCGGCGGGAGGAAAGACAGATACGCAGTATTTT
NA | 13 | NA | TRBJ2-2 | TRBV6-5 | CASSSWATGELFF | TGTGCCAGCAGTTCCTGGGCCACCGGGGAGCTGTTTTTT
NA | 13 | NA | TRBJ2-5 | TRBV18 | CASSPLGGETQYF | TGTGCCAGCTCACCCCTTGGGGGGGAGACCCAGTACTTC
NA | 17 | TRBD2 | TRBJ2-3 | TRBV29-1 | CSVEAGTSGSLYDTQYF | TGCAGCGTTGAAGCTGGGACTAGCGGGAGTCTATATGATACGCAGTATTTT
NA | 17 | TRBD1 | TRBJ1-5 | TRBV7-2 | CASSFFPGQGYNQPQHF | TGTGCCAGCAGCTTCTTTCCGGGACAGGGATACAATCAGCCCCAGCATTTT
NA | 13 | TRBD1 | TRBJ1-2 | TRBV9 | CASSDSGGDGYTF | TGTGCCAGCAGCGATTCAGGGGGAGATGGCTACACCTTC